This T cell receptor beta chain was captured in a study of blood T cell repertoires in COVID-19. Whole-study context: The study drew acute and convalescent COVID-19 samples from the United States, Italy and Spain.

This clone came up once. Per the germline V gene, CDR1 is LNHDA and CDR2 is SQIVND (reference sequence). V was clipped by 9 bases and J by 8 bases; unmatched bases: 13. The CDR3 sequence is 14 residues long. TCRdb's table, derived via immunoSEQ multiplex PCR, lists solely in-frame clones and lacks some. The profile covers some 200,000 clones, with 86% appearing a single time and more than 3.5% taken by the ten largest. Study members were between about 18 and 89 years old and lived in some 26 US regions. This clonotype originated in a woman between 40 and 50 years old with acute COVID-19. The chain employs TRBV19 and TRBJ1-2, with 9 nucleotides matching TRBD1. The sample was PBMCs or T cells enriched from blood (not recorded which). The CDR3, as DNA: TGTGCCAGCCGGGACAGGGAAGGTCTCAGGGGCTACACCTTC. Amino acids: CASRDREGLRGYTF.